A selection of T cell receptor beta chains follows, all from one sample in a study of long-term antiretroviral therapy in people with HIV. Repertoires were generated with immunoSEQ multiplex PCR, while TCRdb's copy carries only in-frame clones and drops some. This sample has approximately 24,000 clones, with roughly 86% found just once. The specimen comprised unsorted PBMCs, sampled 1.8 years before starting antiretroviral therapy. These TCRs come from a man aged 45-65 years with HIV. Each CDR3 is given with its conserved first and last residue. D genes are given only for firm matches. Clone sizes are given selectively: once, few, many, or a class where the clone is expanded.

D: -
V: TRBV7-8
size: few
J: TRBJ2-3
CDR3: CASSPEARTDTQYF
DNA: TGTGCCAGCAGCCCAGAGGCTAGAACAGATACGCAGTATTTT

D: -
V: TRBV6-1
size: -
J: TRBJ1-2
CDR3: CASSSPGYGYTF
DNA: TGTGCCAGCAGTTCCCCCGGTTATGGCTACACCTTC

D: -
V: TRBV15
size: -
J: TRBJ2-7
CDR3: CATSRDAGRAYEQYF
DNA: TGTGCCACCAGCAGAGATGCCGGCAGGGCCTACGAGCAGTACTTC

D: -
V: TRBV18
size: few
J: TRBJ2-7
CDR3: CASSPQGVGNEQYF
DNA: TGTGCCAGCTCACCACAGGGGGTAGGGAACGAGCAGTACTTC

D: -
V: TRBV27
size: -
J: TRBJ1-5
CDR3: CASSPLLHSNQPQHF
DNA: TGTGCCAGCAGTCCCCTCCTACATAGCAATCAGCCCCAGCATTTT

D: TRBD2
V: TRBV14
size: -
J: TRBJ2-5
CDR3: CASSQLLAGVIGQETQYF
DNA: TGTGCCAGCAGCCAACTGCTAGCGGGAGTAATTGGGCAAGAGACCCAGTACTTC

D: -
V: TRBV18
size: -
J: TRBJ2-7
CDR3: CASSLVGEQYF
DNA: TGTGCCAGCTCCCTCGTAGGGGAGCAGTACTTC

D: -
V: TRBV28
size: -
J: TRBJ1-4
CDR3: CASSFSARSEKLFF
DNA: TGTGCCAGCAGTTTTTCGGCTCGGAGTGAAAAACTGTTTTTT

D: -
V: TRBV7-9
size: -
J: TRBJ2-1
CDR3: CASSPNSEQFF
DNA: TGTGCCAGCAGCCCTAACTCTGAGCAGTTCTTC

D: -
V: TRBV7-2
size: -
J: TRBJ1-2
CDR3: CASSLSKAGDSPNYGYTF
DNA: TGTGCCAGCAGCCTGAGCAAAGCGGGCGATTCCCCTAACTATGGCTACACCTTC

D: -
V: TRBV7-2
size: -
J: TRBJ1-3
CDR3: CASSRATGDSGNTIYF
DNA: TGTGCCAGCTCAAGGGCGACAGGAGACTCTGGAAACACCATATATTTT

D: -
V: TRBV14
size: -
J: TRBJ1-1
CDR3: CASSQGYRTEAFF
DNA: TGTGCCAGCAGCCAGGGATATAGAACTGAAGCTTTCTTT

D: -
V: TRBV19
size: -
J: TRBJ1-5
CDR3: CASSLPGTYSNQPQHF
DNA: TGTGCCAGTAGTCTTCCCGGCACTTATAGCAATCAGCCCCAGCATTTT

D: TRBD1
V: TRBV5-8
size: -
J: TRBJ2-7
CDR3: CASSKQSRTGVYEQYF
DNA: TGTGCCAGCAGCAAACAATCGAGGACAGGGGTTTACGAGCAGTACTTC

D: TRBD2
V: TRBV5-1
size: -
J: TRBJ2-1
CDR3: CASSLSAGGRQEQFF
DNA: TGCGCCAGCAGCTTATCAGCGGGAGGGAGGCAGGAGCAGTTCTTC

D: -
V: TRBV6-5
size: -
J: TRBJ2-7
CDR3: CASSYSSGLWYF
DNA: TGTGCCAGCAGTTACTCGTCCGGGTTATGGTACTTC

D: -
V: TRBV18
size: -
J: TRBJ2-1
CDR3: CASSAFSDSVSNNEQFF
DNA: TGTGCCAGCTCAGCCTTTTCGGACAGCGTCTCGAACAATGAGCAGTTCTTC

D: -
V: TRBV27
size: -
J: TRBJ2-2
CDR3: CASSLYSLPNTGELFF
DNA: TGTGCCAGCAGTTTATATAGTCTACCGAACACCGGGGAGCTGTTTTTT

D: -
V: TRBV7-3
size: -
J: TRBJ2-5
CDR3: CASSLRVRETQYF
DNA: TGTGCCAGCAGCTTAAGGGTTCGGGAGACCCAGTACTTC

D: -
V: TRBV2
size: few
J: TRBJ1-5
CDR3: CASSAWGTNQPQHF
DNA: TGTGCCAGCAGTGCCTGGGGAACCAATCAGCCCCAGCATTTT

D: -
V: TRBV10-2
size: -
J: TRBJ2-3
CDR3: CASSAPLGGNFGTDTQYF
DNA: TGCGCCAGCAGTGCCCCTTTAGGGGGTAATTTCGGGACAGATACGCAGTATTTT

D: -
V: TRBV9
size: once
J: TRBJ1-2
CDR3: CASRKGGEGYTF
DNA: TGTGCCAGCAGAAAAGGCGGAGAAGGCTACACCTTC

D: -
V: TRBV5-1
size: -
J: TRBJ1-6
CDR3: CASSLDRPRTANSPLHF
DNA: TGCGCCAGCAGCTTGGATAGGCCCCGGACGGCCAATTCACCCCTCCACTTT

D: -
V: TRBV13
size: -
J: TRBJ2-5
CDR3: CASSLLAETQYF
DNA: TGTGCCAGCAGCTTACTCGCCGAGACCCAGTACTTC

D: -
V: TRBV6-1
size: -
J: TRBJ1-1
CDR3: CASSDLGGYTEAFF
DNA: TGTGCCAGCAGCGATCTCGGCGGTTACACTGAAGCTTTCTTT

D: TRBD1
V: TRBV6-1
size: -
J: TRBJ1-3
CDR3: CASSVRDRGRSGNTIYF
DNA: TGTGCCAGCAGTGTTAGAGACAGGGGCCGTTCTGGAAACACCATATATTTT

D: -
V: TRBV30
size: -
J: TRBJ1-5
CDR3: CAWSVGPVGNQPQHF
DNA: TGTGCCTGGAGTGTGGGACCAGTGGGTAATCAGCCCCAGCATTTT

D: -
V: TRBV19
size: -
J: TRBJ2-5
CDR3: CASRGAPMETQYF
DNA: TGTGCCAGTAGAGGGGCGCCAATGGAGACCCAGTACTTC

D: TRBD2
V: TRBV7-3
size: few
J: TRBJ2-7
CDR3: CASSLTGGLEQYF
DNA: TGTGCCAGCAGCTTGACGGGAGGGCTCGAGCAGTACTTC

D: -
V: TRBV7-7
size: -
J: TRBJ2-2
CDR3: CASSNPGAGELFF
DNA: TGTGCCAGCAGCAACCCGGGCGCCGGGGAGCTGTTTTTT

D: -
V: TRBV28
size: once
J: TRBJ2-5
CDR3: CASTGDIWETQYF
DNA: TGTGCCAGCACTGGGGACATTTGGGAGACCCAGTACTTC

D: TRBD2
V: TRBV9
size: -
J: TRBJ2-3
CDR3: CASSVGRVRTSVSTDTQYF
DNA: TGTGCCAGCAGCGTAGGTCGGGTGAGGACTAGCGTTAGCACAGATACGCAGTATTTT

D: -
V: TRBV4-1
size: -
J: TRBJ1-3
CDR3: CASSPTRGGGNTIYF
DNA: TGCGCCAGCAGCCCCACAAGGGGGGGTGGAAACACCATATATTTT

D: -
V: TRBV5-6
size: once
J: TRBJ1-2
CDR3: CASSKDIGYGYTF
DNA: TGTGCCAGCAGCAAGGACATCGGCTATGGCTACACCTTC

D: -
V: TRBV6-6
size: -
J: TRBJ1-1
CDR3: CASSYSLGGTEAFF
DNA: TGTGCCAGCAGTTACTCGTTGGGAGGAACTGAAGCTTTCTTT

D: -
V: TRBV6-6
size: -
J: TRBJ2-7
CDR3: CASSYPGVQRQNEQYF
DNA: TGTGCCAGCAGTTACCCGGGGGTGCAGAGACAGAACGAGCAGTACTTC

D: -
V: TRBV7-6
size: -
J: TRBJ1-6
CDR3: CASSLAVDSPLHF
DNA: TGTGCCAGCAGCTTAGCGGTAGATTCACCCCTCCACTTT

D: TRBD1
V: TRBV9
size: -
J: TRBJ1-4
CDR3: CASSPGLGQGKEKLFF
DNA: TGTGCCAGCAGCCCCGGACTGGGACAGGGTAAAGAAAAACTGTTTTTT

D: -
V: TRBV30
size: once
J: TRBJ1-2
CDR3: CAWSVLEGLGYTF
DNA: TGTGCCTGGAGTGTATTGGAAGGACTTGGCTACACCTTC

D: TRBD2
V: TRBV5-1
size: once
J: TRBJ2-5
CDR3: CASSWTSGGQETQYF
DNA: TGCGCCAGCAGTTGGACTAGCGGGGGGCAAGAGACCCAGTACTTC

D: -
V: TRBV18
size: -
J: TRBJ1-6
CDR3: CASSPPNVDSPLHF
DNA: TGTGCCAGCTCACCACCGAACGTGGATTCACCCCTCCACTTT